The T cell receptor beta chain described here comes from a study of PD-1 blockade in classical Hodgkin lymphoma (dated by TCRdb to 2020 to 2021). With respect to the entire study: Nivolumab dosing was 3 mg/kg intravenously every 2 weeks, continuing until either disease progression or unacceptable toxicity. The study used CyTOF and TCR beta sequencing to define a peripheral blood immune signature of response to PD-1 blockade in classical Hodgkin lymphoma.

Points on this clone: There is no known antigen for this receptor. Within one base of it there is no much larger clone, and no base qualities were kept.

This specimen's time point label, interpreted: cycle 1 day 1 (C1D1), immediately before nivolumab initiation. Every trial patient had relapsed following autologous stem cell transplantation, and prior brentuximab vedotin exposure was what differed among cohorts A, B and C. The trial cohort included 45 to 65 patients with relapsed/refractory classical Hodgkin lymphoma, and each patient had a best overall response of complete response, partial response or progressive disease. Trial patients were treated with single-agent nivolumab in the multi-cohort phase II CheckMate 205 trial. An independent review committee assessed best overall response by applying the 2007 International Working Group response criteria. Trial PBMCs were collected immediately before nivolumab initiation (C1D1) and during therapy at cycle 2 day 1 and cycle 4 day 1. Peripheral blood was collected in 8 mL Vacutainer Cell Preparation Tubes, from which PBMCs were isolated by centrifugation and then cryopreserved.

The CDR3 goes from the cysteine to the phenylalanine over 14 residues. The only DNA kept is the CDR3, 42 bases in frame from the first base. V is cut by 1 base and J by 4 bases, and the space between the germline ends is 11 bases. Per the germline V gene, SGHTA is the CDR1 and FQGNSA is the CDR2. The paper's findings and limits, for the study overall: Newly diagnosed patients were reported to have lower baseline TCR diversity than healthy donors, and relapsed/refractory patients were reported to have lower baseline TCR diversity still. Among trial patients, those achieving complete response had baseline diversity similar to that of newly diagnosed patients, while diversity was significantly lower in partial responders and progressors. Lower diversity was seen in patients whose nivolumab began less than 1 year after ASCT, and these patients were left out of later analyses so that immune reconstitution would not confound the results. CD4+ but not CD8+ TCR diversity rose significantly by C4D1 (p=0.0027 vs p=0.16), most apparent in complete responders (p=0.02). Only a single clinical trial cohort was studied, and what caused the repertoire differences, possibly disease activity or prior therapy, remained undefined.

The Qiagen DNeasy kit was used to extract genomic DNA from unsorted PBMCs and from the negatively selected CD4+ and CD8+ fractions. TCR beta CDR3 regions were amplified by immunoSEQ multiplex PCR using primers annealing to V and J segments. Amplification bias was minimized using a synthetic immune receptor repertoire, and residual bias was removed computationally after sequencing. On the study's bioinformatics: Custom Python scripts were used to quantify repertoire diversity as the Shannon entropy index. Unsorted, CD4+ and CD8+ repertoires were examined separately, except in combined analyses, for which CD4+ and CD8+ sequences were merged in silico. Clonal expansion was defined as a frequency increase of at least 2-fold after treatment compared with C1D1, and clones undetected at baseline were assigned a pseudocount of 0.5. Singleton clones were defined as clones with 0 or 1 copy at C1D1, and non-singleton clones were defined as clones with 2 or more copies. Clones expanded in unsorted samples were assigned a CD4+, CD8+ or unknown annotation through matching of protein sequences in sorted samples from the same patient. Diversity changes from C1D1 to C4D1 were tested in paired samples using Wilcoxon tests. Held by TCRdb, this immuneACCESS table contains in-frame sequences only and omits some clones. Under half of the omission traces to an unresolved V gene where checked; the cause of the rest is unknown. V, J and clone size reflect that table, while D and trimming were determined from the DNA. This sample lists 70,000 to 85,000 clones; more than 85% were detected once. The ten top clones hold about 7.6% of the sample.

The source material was peripheral blood mononuclear cells (PBMCs), sampled at baseline. The sequence derives from a human donor with classical Hodgkin lymphoma. The sequence is built from TRBV7-2 and TRBJ2-7; a weak D assignment points to TRBD2 (5 bases agree). The DNA reads as follows: TGTGCCAGCAGCTTAGATGGGAGTCGGTACGAGCAGTACTTC. Its protein product is CASSLDGSRYEQYF.